The clone carrying this TCR beta chain showed up many times. As yet, its antigen is unknown. The time point: newly diagnosed GD, antithyroid drugs for less than 3 months. The TCR library was prepared using RNA isolated from PBMCs. The CDR3 spans 17 residues. Germline-derived CDR1 and CDR2 are SEHNR and FQNEAQ (reference sequence). The V gene lost 2 bases and the J gene lost 0 bases, with 15 bases spanning the gap. This entry is derived from a study of regulatory T cells in long-lasting Graves disease. Study outcomes and limitations: It is possible that accuracy was reduced by the small size of the sample. Persistent disease was characterized by preferential usage of TRBV28, TRBJ1-2 and TRBJ2-5.

Both iRepertoire HTBI primers and Arm-PCR of CDR3 regions were used to build the TCR beta libraries. TCRdb re-called the multiplex PCR reads through MiXCR, storing one row per CDR3 protein. The sample lists 530,000 or so distinct CDR3 sequences, around 16% seen once, with around 13% in the top ten. This sample also appeared in a second study, on T cells in Graves' hyperthyroidism and ophthalmopathy. That source reports: Clinical symptoms, serum thyroxine, TRAb, thyroid ultrasound and orbital computed tomography established diagnosis. Model-based prediction identified ophthalmopathy a median approximately 6.2 months prior to its onset.

Source: peripheral blood mononuclear cells (PBMCs), taken at new diagnosis, from a patient treated with antithyroid drugs. The chain recombines TRBV7-9 with TRBJ2-3, with D tentatively TRBD1 (6 bases). The clonotype comes from a man aged 18 to 30 with Graves disease. The CDR3 loop reads CASSLPTGSLSTDTQYF. The CDR3 bases are TGTGCCAGCAGCTTACCTACAGGGTCTTTAAGCACAGATACGCAGTATTTT.